A selection of T cell receptor beta chains follows, all from one sample in a study of blood T cell repertoires in COVID-19. Generated by immunoSEQ multiplex PCR, the TCRdb table keeps only in-frame clones and is missing some. This table has around 280,000 clones, roughly 89% appearing once. The sequencing sample was made of PBMCs or T cells enriched from blood (not recorded which). The origin of the receptors is a woman between 35 and 50 years old who had recovered from COVID-19. The CDR3 runs from the conserved cysteine through the conserved F or W. Fields, in order: J gene, V gene, clone size, D gene, CDR3 DNA, CDR3 protein. A D gene is named only where the DNA matches it firmly. The size field is filled for only some rows; it gives once, few, many or a size class.

J gene: TRBJ2-3; V gene: TRBV11-2; clone size: once; D gene: TRBD1; CDR3 DNA: TGTGCCAGCAGCCCTGATCCGGGACAGGGGGCGTTAGATACGCAGTATTTT; CDR3 protein: CASSPDPGQGALDTQYF
J gene: TRBJ1-4; V gene: TRBV19; clone size: .; D gene: TRBD1; CDR3 DNA: TGTGCCACTTCGACAGGGCGAGGAAAACTGTTTTTT; CDR3 protein: CATSTGRGKLFF
J gene: TRBJ2-7; V gene: TRBV4-3; clone size: once; D gene: TRBD1; CDR3 DNA: TGCGCCAGCAGTTCAGACAGGGACCCTGGGGAGCAGTACTTC; CDR3 protein: CASSSDRDPGEQYF
J gene: TRBJ2-7; V gene: TRBV23-1; clone size: few; D gene: TRBD1; CDR3 DNA: TGCGCCAGCAGTCAATCGAAGGGACAGGGATCGTGGGAGCAGTACTTC; CDR3 protein: CASSQSKGQGSWEQYF
J gene: TRBJ2-2; V gene: TRBV4-3; clone size: .; D gene: .; CDR3 DNA: TGCGCCAGCAGCCATAGGACGGAGGCCGGGGAGCTGTTTTTT; CDR3 protein: CASSHRTEAGELFF
J gene: TRBJ2-5; V gene: TRBV6-2/TRBV6-3; clone size: .; D gene: .; CDR3 DNA: TGTGCCAGCAGTTATTTGGTGAGCCAAGAGACCCAGTACTTC; CDR3 protein: CASSYLVSQETQYF
J gene: TRBJ2-5; V gene: TRBV7-3; clone size: .; D gene: TRBD1; CDR3 DNA: TGTGCCAGCAGTCTCGACAGGGGGCGAATGGAGACCCAGTACTTC; CDR3 protein: CASSLDRGRMETQYF
J gene: TRBJ2-2; V gene: TRBV6-6; clone size: .; D gene: TRBD2; CDR3 DNA: TGTGCCAGCAACCTCGGGGGGGTAGCCGGGGAGCTGTTTTTT; CDR3 protein: CASNLGGVAGELFF
J gene: TRBJ1-5; V gene: TRBV27; clone size: once; D gene: .; CDR3 DNA: TGTGCCAGCAGTTTATGGAGGGACAATCAGCCCCAGCATTTT; CDR3 protein: CASSLWRDNQPQHF
J gene: TRBJ1-5; V gene: TRBV4-2; clone size: .; D gene: TRBD1; CDR3 DNA: TGTGCCAGCAGCCTACTTGTGGGGACAGATAGCAATCAGCCCCAGCATTTT; CDR3 protein: CASSLLVGTDSNQPQHF
J gene: TRBJ2-7; V gene: TRBV7-8; clone size: .; D gene: TRBD2; CDR3 DNA: TGTGCCAGCAGCTTAGGACTAGCGGGAATCTACGAGCAGTACTTC; CDR3 protein: CASSLGLAGIYEQYF
J gene: TRBJ1-1; V gene: TRBV19; clone size: .; D gene: TRBD1; CDR3 DNA: TGTGCCAGTAGTATCGAAGGACAGGGACCTGAAGCTTTCTTT; CDR3 protein: CASSIEGQGPEAFF
J gene: TRBJ1-5; V gene: TRBV28; clone size: .; D gene: .; CDR3 DNA: TGTGCCAGCAGCCACAGGGTCCAGCCCCAGCATTTT; CDR3 protein: CASSHRVQPQHF
J gene: TRBJ2-1; V gene: TRBV11-1; clone size: once; D gene: TRBD2; CDR3 DNA: TGTGCCAGCAGCGTCACCGGGACTAGCCCCCTGAATGAGCAGTTCTTC; CDR3 protein: CASSVTGTSPLNEQFF
J gene: TRBJ1-1; V gene: TRBV7-9; clone size: .; D gene: TRBD1; CDR3 DNA: TGTGCCAGCCAAATACAGGGGAAACGCACTGAAGCTTTCTTT; CDR3 protein: CASQIQGKRTEAFF
J gene: TRBJ1-1; V gene: TRBV6-1; clone size: .; D gene: .; CDR3 DNA: TGTGCCAGCAGTGAGGGGGGAAGGGGAGCTTTCTTT; CDR3 protein: CASSEGGRGAFF
J gene: TRBJ1-6; V gene: TRBV19; clone size: .; D gene: .; CDR3 DNA: TGTGCCAGTTCGACAGGTTACTATAATTCACCCCTCCACTTT; CDR3 protein: CASSTGYYNSPLHF